The 6 T cell receptor beta chains below were found in one sample sequenced in a study of blood T cell repertoires in COVID-19. Sequencing was performed with immunoSEQ multiplex PCR; in TCRdb, only in-frame clones are kept and a portion is missing. The top ten hold under 13% of the sample, which has 200,000 to 250,000 clones, roughly 87% seen once. Sequencing used PBMCs or T cells enriched from blood (not recorded which). The receptors here all came from a man aged 18 to 29 with acute COVID-19.

The chain is built from TRBV5-5 and TRBJ2-1, with TRBD2 matching over 12 bases. Germline values: CDR1 SGHKS, CDR2 YYEKEE (reference sequence). With V trimmed by 0 bases and J by 6 bases, 4 bases remained unmatched. The CDR3 length is 16 residues. The CDR3 loop reads CASSLDSGLAGNEQFF. CDR3 DNA sequence: TGTGCCAGCAGCTTGGATTCGGGACTAGCGGGCAATGAGCAGTTCTTC.

This chain uses TRBV28 with TRBJ2-7; 9 bases are a match to TRBD2. Germline CDR1 reads MDHEN; CDR2 reads SYDVKM. V lost 5 bases, J lost 6 bases, and 5 bases stayed unmatched. The CDR3 is 13 amino acids. CDR3 in amino acids: CASSISGSAEQYF. CDR3 bases: TGTGCCAGCAGTATTAGCGGGAGTGCCGAGCAGTACTTC.

The chain employs TRBV10-2 and TRBJ2-1; TRBD1 might be the D (5 bases). CDR1 WSHSY and CDR2 SAAADI come from the germline V gene. The CDR3 is made up of 12 amino acids. The V and J ends lost 10 bases and 0 bases respectively, with 7 bases between them. Here the CDR3 reads CATGHSYNEQFF. The CDR3 nucleotides are TGCGCCACAGGACACTCCTACAATGAGCAGTTCTTC.

V usage is TRBV18 and J usage is TRBJ2-5; 8 nucleotides line up with TRBD1. The CDR3 runs 15 residues. Germline CDR1 is KGHSH and CDR2 is LQKENI. J lost 4 bases, V lost 7 bases, and 11 bases had no gene match. CDR3 protein: CASLTDDRGSETQYF. CDR3 nucleotides: TGTGCCAGCTTAACAGATGACAGGGGTTCAGAGACCCAGTACTTC.

This clone turned up a few times. The chain's CDR3 is CASWGPDRGGGYTF. The CDR3 region has the DNA TGTGCCAGCTGGGGACCAGACAGGGGAGGAGGCTACACCTTC. This chain links TRBV6-5 with TRBJ1-2, with 8 bases identical to TRBD1. V shed 8 bases, J shed 8 bases, and the junction held 13 bases outside the gene matches. This CDR3 region has 14 residues. Germline-derived CDR1 and CDR2 are MNHEY and SVGAGI.

CDR3 amino acids: CASSPPGKANIQYF. As DNA, the CDR3 is TGTGCCAGCTCACCACCCGGGAAAGCGAACATTCAGTACTTC. The chain joins TRBV18 to TRBJ2-4, with D maybe TRBD2 (5 bases). The ends were cut back, 0 bases at V and 7 bases at J, with 10 bases in the middle. Germline assignment: CDR1 KGHSH and CDR2 LQKENI. The CDR3 spans 14 residues. Combining the CDR3 with reference TRBV18 and TRBJ2-4 gives the whole variable domain NAGVMQNPRHLVRRRGQEARLRCSPMKGHSHVYWYRQLPEEGLKFMVYLQKENIIDESGMPKERFSAEFPKEGPSILRIQQVVRGDSAAYFCASSPPGKANIQYFGAGTRLSVL.